The entry below gives a single T cell receptor beta chain sequence along with its context. What it binds is unknown. Germline-derived CDR1 and CDR2 are SGHTA and FQGNSA. CDR3 length: 11 residues. V lost 0 bases and J lost 9, with 2 bases in between. The sample comes from a study of graft-versus-host responses after intestinal transplantation. Study at large: Isolated intestinal, liver-intestinal, or multivisceral transplants were what recipients had. Every transplant recipient was induced with anti-thymocyte globulin, then maintained on tacrolimus and steroids for about three years.

Profiled with immunoSEQ multiplex PCR; TCRdb holds only in-frame clones, not every one. The table lists over 90,000 clones, approximately 93% of them singletons. The receptor comes from a human donor who received an intestinal transplant. The chain is built from TRBV7-2 and TRBJ2-2; unclear D gene. Sample: unstimulated CD8+ T cells sorted from spleen or lymph node cells, taken before intestinal transplant. CDR3 residues: CASSLARELFF. The CDR3 DNA is TGTGCCAGCAGCTTAGCTCGGGAGCTGTTTTTT.